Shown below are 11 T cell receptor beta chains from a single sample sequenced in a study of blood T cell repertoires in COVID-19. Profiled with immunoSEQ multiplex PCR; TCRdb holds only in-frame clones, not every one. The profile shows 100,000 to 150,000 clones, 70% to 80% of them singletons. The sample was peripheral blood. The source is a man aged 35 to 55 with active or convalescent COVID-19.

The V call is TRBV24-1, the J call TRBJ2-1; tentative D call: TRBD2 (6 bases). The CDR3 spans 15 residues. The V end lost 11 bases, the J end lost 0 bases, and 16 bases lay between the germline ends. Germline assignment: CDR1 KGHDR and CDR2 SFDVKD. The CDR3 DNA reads TGTGCCATCGGGACTTCCAAGAGCTCCTACAATGAGCAGTTCTTC. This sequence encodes CAIGTSKSSYNEQFF.

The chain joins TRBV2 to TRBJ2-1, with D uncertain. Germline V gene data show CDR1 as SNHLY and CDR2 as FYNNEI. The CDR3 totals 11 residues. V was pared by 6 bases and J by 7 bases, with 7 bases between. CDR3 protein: CASSQANEQFF. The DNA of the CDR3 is TGTGCCAGCAGCCAAGCGAATGAGCAGTTCTTC.

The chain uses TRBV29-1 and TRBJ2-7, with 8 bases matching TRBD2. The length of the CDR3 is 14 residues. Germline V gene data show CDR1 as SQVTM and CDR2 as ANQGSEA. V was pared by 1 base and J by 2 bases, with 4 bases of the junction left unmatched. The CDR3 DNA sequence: TGCAGCGTTGAAGGGGCGGGAGGACCCTACGAGCAGTACTTC. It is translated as CSVEGAGGPYEQYF.

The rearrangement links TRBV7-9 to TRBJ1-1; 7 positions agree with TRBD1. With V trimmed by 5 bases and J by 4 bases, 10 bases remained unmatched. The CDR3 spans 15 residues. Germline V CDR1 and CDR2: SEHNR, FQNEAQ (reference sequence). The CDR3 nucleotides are TGTGCCAGCAGCCCGGAGCCTCAGGGGGGCACTGAAGCTTTCTTT. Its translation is CASSPEPQGGTEAFF.

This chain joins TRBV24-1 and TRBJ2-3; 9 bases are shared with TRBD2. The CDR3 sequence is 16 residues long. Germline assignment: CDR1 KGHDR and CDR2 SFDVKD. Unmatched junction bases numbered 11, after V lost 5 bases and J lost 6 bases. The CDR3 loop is CATSASVAGAEDTQYF. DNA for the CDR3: TGTGCCACCAGTGCCTCGGTAGCGGGAGCGGAGGATACGCAGTATTTT.

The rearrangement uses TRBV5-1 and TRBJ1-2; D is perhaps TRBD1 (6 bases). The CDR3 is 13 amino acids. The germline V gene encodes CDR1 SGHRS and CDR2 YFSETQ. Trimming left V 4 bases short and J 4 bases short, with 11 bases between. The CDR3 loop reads CASSGQGTYGYTF. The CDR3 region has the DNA TGCGCCAGCAGCGGGCAGGGGACCTATGGCTACACCTTC.

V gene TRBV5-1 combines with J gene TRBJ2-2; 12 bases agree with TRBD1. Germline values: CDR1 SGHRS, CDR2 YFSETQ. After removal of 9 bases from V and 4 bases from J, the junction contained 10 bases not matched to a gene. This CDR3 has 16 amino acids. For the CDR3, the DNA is TGCGCCACACGTCCGGGACAGGGGGCGGGCACCGGGGAGCTGTTTTTT. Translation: CATRPGQGAGTGELFF. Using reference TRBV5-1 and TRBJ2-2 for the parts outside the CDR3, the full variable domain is KAGVTQTPRYLIKTRGQQVTLSCSPISGHRSVSWYQQTPGQGLQFLFEYFSETQRNKGNFPGRFSGRQFSNSRSEMNVSTLELGDSALYLCATRPGQGAGTGELFFGEGSRLTVL.

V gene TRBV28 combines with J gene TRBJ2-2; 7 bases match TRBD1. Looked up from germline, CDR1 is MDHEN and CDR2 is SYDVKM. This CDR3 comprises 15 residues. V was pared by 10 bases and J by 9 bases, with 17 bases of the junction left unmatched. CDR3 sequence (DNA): TGTGCCACCTTATCCGGGACAGCCAGTCCCCGGGAGCTGTTTTTT. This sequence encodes CATLSGTASPRELFF. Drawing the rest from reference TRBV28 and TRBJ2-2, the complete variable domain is DVKVTQSSRYLVKRTGEKVFLECVQDMDHENMFWYRQDPGLGLRLIYFSYDVKMKEKGDIPEGYSVSREKKERFSLILESASTNQTSMYLCATLSGTASPRELFFGEGSRLTVL.

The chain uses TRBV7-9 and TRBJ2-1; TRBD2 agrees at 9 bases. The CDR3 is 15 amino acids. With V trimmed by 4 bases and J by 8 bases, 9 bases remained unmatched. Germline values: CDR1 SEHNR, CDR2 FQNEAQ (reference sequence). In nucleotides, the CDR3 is TGTGCCAGCAGCTGGGCGGGGGGGCAACTCGATGAGCAGTTCTTC. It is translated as CASSWAGGQLDEQFF. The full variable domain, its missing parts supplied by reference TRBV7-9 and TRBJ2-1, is DTGVSQNPRHKITKRGQNVTFRCDPISEHNRLYWYRQTLGQGPEFLTYFQNEAQLEKSRLLSDRFSAERPKGSFSTLEIQRTEQGDSAMYLCASSWAGGQLDEQFFGPGTRLTVL.

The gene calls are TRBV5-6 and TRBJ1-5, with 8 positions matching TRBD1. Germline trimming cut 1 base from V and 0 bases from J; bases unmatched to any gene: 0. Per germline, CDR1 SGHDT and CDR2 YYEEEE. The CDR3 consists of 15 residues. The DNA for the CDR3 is TGTGCCAGCAGCTTGACAGGGGGTAGCAATCAGCCCCAGCATTTT. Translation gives CASSLTGGSNQPQHF.

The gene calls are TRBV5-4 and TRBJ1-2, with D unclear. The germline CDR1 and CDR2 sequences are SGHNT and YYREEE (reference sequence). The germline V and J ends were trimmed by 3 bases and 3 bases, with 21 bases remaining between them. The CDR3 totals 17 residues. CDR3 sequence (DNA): TGTGCCAGCAGCTCCGGGGTGGGCCAGGTGAAGGACTATGGCTACACCTTC. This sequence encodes CASSSGVGQVKDYGYTF.